These 23 T cell receptor beta chains were all obtained from the same sample, sequenced in a study of blood T cell repertoires in COVID-19. Libraries were prepared by immunoSEQ multiplex PCR; TCRdb keeps only in-frame clonotypes and omits some of them. This table has approximately 330,000 clones, approximately 83% appearing once. The sequencing input was PBMCs or T cells enriched from blood (not recorded which). These TCRs come from a woman aged 40-49 years with acute COVID-19.

This clone was counted once. The J gene is TRBJ1-5, the V gene TRBV24-1, with 8 bases that match TRBD1. V gave up 6 bases and J gave up 0 bases; unmatched junction bases: 9. The CDR3 is 17 amino acids. Germline CDR1 reads KGHDR; CDR2 reads SFDVKD. This CDR3 reads CATSRGQGTNSNQPQHF. CDR3 sequence (DNA): TGTGCCACCAGTCGCGGACAGGGCACAAATAGCAATCAGCCCCAGCATTTT.

The V gene is TRBV6-5, the J gene TRBJ2-7; 7 nucleotides agree with TRBD1. After removal of 6 bases from V and 3 bases from J, the junction contained 11 bases not matched to a gene. The CDR3 is made up of 15 amino acids. Germline values: CDR1 MNHEY, CDR2 SVGAGI. The DNA of the CDR3 is TGTGCCAGCAGCCAACAGGGGTCCTGGAGCTACGAGCAGTACTTC. The encoded protein is CASSQQGSWSYEQYF.

The count of this clone is one. The CDR3 bases are TGTGCCAGCAGCTCCCAACAGGGTAGAGGGCAGTTCTTC. Translating gives CASSSQQGRGQFF. The chain is built from TRBV27 and TRBJ2-1, with a weak D call TRBD1 (6 bases). V was trimmed by 6 bases and J by 12 bases, leaving 18 bases between them. The V gene's germline CDR1 is MNHEY and CDR2 SMNVEV (reference sequence). The CDR3 spans 13 residues.

The chain's CDR3 is CASSGKGLTHNYEQYF. The CDR3 DNA reads as TGTGCCAGCAGCGGAAAGGGACTGACGCATAACTACGAGCAGTACTTC. The chain combines TRBV5-6 with TRBJ2-7, with D possibly TRBD2 on 6 matching bases. The CDR3 is 16 residues long. Germline assignment: CDR1 SGHDT and CDR2 YYEEEE. V was trimmed by 4 bases and J by 3 bases, leaving 20 bases between them.

The chain employs TRBV11-2 and TRBJ2-2; 10 nucleotides agree with TRBD1. The germline gives CDR1 SGHAT, CDR2 FQNNGV. This CDR3 region has 15 residues. The ends lost 1 base at V and 7 bases at J; junction bases unmatched: 3. The DNA for the CDR3 is TGTGCCAGCAGCTTAGTCGGGACAGGGGTCGGGGAGCTGTTTTTT. This translates into CASSLVGTGVGELFF.

This clone turned up a few times. The chain couples TRBV28 to TRBJ1-1; perhaps TRBD1 as D (6 bases). Looked up from germline, CDR1 is MDHEN and CDR2 is SYDVKM. V lost 8 bases to trimming and J lost 7 bases, with 14 bases between them. CDR3 length: 12 amino acids. The CDR3 region has the DNA TGTGCCAGCGGCCGACAGGTCCTTGAAGCTTTCTTT. It codes for CASGRQVLEAFF.

V and J are TRBV15 and TRBJ1-2, with TRBD1 as a possible D gene (5 bases). The V gene's germline CDR1 is LNHNV and CDR2 YYDKDF (reference sequence). The CDR3 is made up of 16 amino acids. The V gene lost 0 bases and the J gene lost 2 bases, with 13 bases spanning the gap. CDR3 sequence: CATSRDQQGGNYGYTF. The CDR3 DNA is TGTGCCACCAGCAGAGACCAGCAGGGAGGGAACTATGGCTACACCTTC.

The gene calls are TRBV6-2 or TRBV6-3 and TRBJ1-6, with 10 bases that match TRBD1. This CDR3 is 15 amino acids long. J was trimmed by 7 bases and V by 4 bases; bases with no gene match: 4. From germline, CDR1 is MNHEY and CDR2 SVGEGT. The CDR3 DNA reads as TGTGCCAGCAGTTCGACAGGGGGCAGGAATTCACCCCTCCACTTT. Its translation: CASSSTGGRNSPLHF.

In its sample, this clone was seen a few times. The genes are TRBV15 and TRBJ1-6; D is unresolved. Germline CDR1 is LNHNV and CDR2 is YYDKDF (reference sequence). The V and J ends lost 7 bases and 4 bases respectively, with 14 bases between them. The CDR3 runs to 15 residues. The CDR3 spells CATKKNTDYNSPLHF. In nucleotides, the CDR3 is TGTGCCACCAAGAAGAATACAGATTATAATTCACCCCTCCACTTT. The variable domain in full, completed from reference TRBV15 and TRBJ1-6, reads DAMVIQNPRYQVTQFGKPVTLSCSQTLNHNVMYWYQQKSSQAPKLLFHYYDKDFNNEADTPDNFQSRRPNTSFCFLDIRSPGLGDTAMYLCATKKNTDYNSPLHFGNGTRLTVT.

The chain has TRBV5-4 and TRBJ1-4, with TRBD1 matching over 8 bases. The CDR3 is 20 amino acids. Germline V gives CDR1 SGHNT, CDR2 YYREEE (reference sequence). The V and J ends lost 0 bases and 0 bases, in that order; junction bases with no gene match: 13. CDR3 sequence (DNA): TGTGCCAGCAGCTTGGGAGTAGGACAGGGTAATAAGGCAACTAATGAAAAACTGTTTTTT. Residues: CASSLGVGQGNKATNEKLFF.

This chain joins TRBV6-5 and TRBJ1-5; the D is unclear. The V gene's germline CDR1 is MNHEY and CDR2 SVGAGI. V gave up 5 bases and J gave up 2 bases, with 13 bases separating them. The CDR3 covers 15 residues. The CDR3 sequence: CASSPGRMGNQPQHF. The DNA of the CDR3 is TGTGCCAGCAGTCCGGGGAGGATGGGCAATCAGCCCCAGCATTTT.

The chain is built from TRBV5-4 and TRBJ1-2, with 12 bases lining up with TRBD1. The CDR3 covers 15 residues. The trim removed 0 bases at V and 4 bases at J, leaving 1 base unmatched. The V gene's germline CDR1 is SGHNT and CDR2 YYREEE (reference sequence). CDR3: CASSLEGQGAYGYTF. The CDR3 DNA reads as TGTGCCAGCAGCTTGGAGGGACAGGGGGCCTATGGCTACACCTTC.

The genes are TRBV11-2 and TRBJ1-2; D is unclear. Looked up from germline, CDR1 is SGHAT and CDR2 is FQNNGV. The V and J ends lost 1 base and 6 bases respectively, with 15 bases between them. The CDR3 covers 15 residues. The chain's CDR3 is CASSLAPSGGDGYTF. The CDR3 DNA sequence: TGTGCCAGCAGCTTAGCGCCGTCAGGAGGTGATGGCTACACCTTC.

The V call is TRBV27, the J call TRBJ2-3; 8 bases line up with TRBD2. CDR3 size: 15 residues. Per germline, CDR1 MNHEY and CDR2 SMNVEV (reference sequence). After removal of 2 bases from V and 4 bases from J, the junction contained 5 bases not matched to a gene. The DNA for the CDR3 is TGTGCCAGCAGTTTACGCGGGAGGCCCCCAGATACGCAGTATTTT. This encodes CASSLRGRPPDTQYF.

DNA of the CDR3: TGTGCCAGCAGCGTTACTAGCGGGGGAACCTACGAGCAGTACTTC. Its protein is CASSVTSGGTYEQYF. The chain recombines TRBV6-5 with TRBJ2-7; 11 bases agree with TRBD2. Germline CDR1 reads MNHEY; CDR2 reads SVGAGI. This CDR3 region has 15 residues. The V segment lost 6 bases and the J segment 2 bases; nucleotides outside the gene matches: 6.

This clone was seen once. V usage is TRBV3-1 (or the pseudogene TRBV3-2) and J usage is TRBJ2-7, with 9 positions matching TRBD2. Germline assignment: CDR1 LGHDT and CDR2 YNNKEL (reference sequence). There are 18 residues in the CDR3. V was pared by 0 bases and J by 2 bases, with 11 bases of the junction left unmatched. DNA for the CDR3: TGTGCCAGCAGCCAAGACGCCGCCCATAGCGGGAGAGCCTACGAGCAGTACTTC. Protein product: CASSQDAAHSGRAYEQYF.

The J gene is TRBJ2-7, the V gene TRBV15; a possible D gene is TRBD1 (6 bases). Per germline, CDR1 LNHNV and CDR2 YYDKDF (reference sequence). V shed 3 bases and J shed 5 bases, with 23 bases lying between them. The CDR3 is 17 residues long. CDR3 DNA: TGTGCCACCAGCAGCGGTTCAGGGGCCAGGTCCCCTGACGAGCAGTACTTC. Its protein is CATSSGSGARSPDEQYF.

The V gene is TRBV7-2, the J gene TRBJ2-2, with 8 bases that match TRBD2. V lost 1 base and J lost 4; bases outside the gene matches: 8. The CDR3 covers 17 residues. Germline V gene data show CDR1 as SGHTA and CDR2 as FQGNSA. CDR3 residues: CASSLVGREVRTGELFF. DNA for the CDR3: TGTGCCAGCAGCTTAGTAGGGCGGGAGGTGCGCACCGGGGAGCTGTTTTTT. Full variable domain (rest looked up from reference TRBV7-2 and TRBJ2-2): GAGVSQSPSNKVTEKGKDVELRCDPISGHTALYWYRQSLGQGLEFLIYFQGNSAPDKSGLPSDRFSAERTGGSVSTLTIQRTQQEDSAVYLCASSLVGREVRTGELFFGEGSRLTVL.

J is TRBJ1-6 and V is TRBV7-2; D uncertain. CDR1 is SGHTA, CDR2 FQGNSA, per germline. The V and J ends lost 6 bases and 10 bases respectively, with 19 bases between them. The CDR3 sequence is 15 residues long. As DNA, the CDR3 is TGTGCCAGCAGTTCATCTCCTCTTATGAGGTCACCCCTCCACTTT. Its translation is CASSSSPLMRSPLHF.

The chain has TRBV10-3 and TRBJ1-1; D is possibly TRBD1 (6 bases). This CDR3 comprises 12 residues. Germline V lookup: CDR1 ENHRY, CDR2 SYGVKD. With 9 bases removed from V and 5 bases from J, the gap between germline ends came to 13 bases. The CDR3 DNA is TGTGCCATTCAGGGGCTGAGTACTGAAGCTTTCTTT. Amino acid sequence: CAIQGLSTEAFF.

The chain couples TRBV15 to TRBJ2-3; perhaps TRBD1 as D (5 bases). The germline CDR1 and CDR2 sequences are LNHNV and YYDKDF (reference sequence). The V gene lost 1 base and the J gene lost 4 bases, with 21 bases spanning the gap. The CDR3 runs to 18 residues. The CDR3 DNA follows: TGTGCCACCAGCAGAGTTTTTCTCACCAACACAGGTTCAGATACGCAGTATTTT. Protein: CATSRVFLTNTGSDTQYF.

This clone was picked up a small number of times. CDR3 protein: CASSLAPGVYTGELFF. The DNA for the CDR3 is TGCGCCAGCAGCTTGGCCCCAGGGGTGTACACCGGGGAGCTGTTTTTT. The chain couples TRBV5-1 to TRBJ2-2; maybe TRBD1 (6 bases). This CDR3 is 16 amino acids long. Germline CDR1 is SGHRS and CDR2 is YFSETQ. With 0 bases removed from V and 3 bases from J, the gap between germline ends came to 12 bases.

The chain's CDR3 is CASSLDPAAGKAFF. Here the CDR3 DNA reads TGTGCCAGCAGCTTAGATCCGGCAGCGGGAAAAGCTTTCTTT. The chain links TRBV11-2 to TRBJ1-1; D is uncertain. Germline-derived CDR1 and CDR2 are SGHAT and FQNNGV. Trimming removed 0 bases at V and 9 bases at J, with 14 bases between. CDR3 length: 14 residues.